This is a list of T cell receptor beta chains from one sample in a study of blood T cells in healthy people across ages. TCRdb used MiXCR to reprocess the 5' RACE reads, holding one entry per CDR3 protein. The data show roughly 1.5 million distinct CDR3 sequences, with under 55% seen just once and approximately 4.1% held by the top ten. The sequenced sample consisted of blood. Source of these receptors: a woman aged 18-29 years in good health. Each CDR3 is given with its conserved first and last residue. Fields, in order: CDR3 DNA, CDR3 protein, clone size, CDR3 length, V gene, D gene, J gene. The D gene is left open where the match is weak. Clone sizes are given selectively: once, few, many, or a class where the clone is expanded.

cdr3_nt: TGTGCCAGCAGCTCCACTTACCGACAGGGCTATGGCTACACCTTC
cdr3_aa: CASSSTYRQGYGYTF
clone_size: few
cdr3_length: 15
v_call: TRBV7-9
d_call: TRBD1
j_call: TRBJ1-2

cdr3_nt: TGTGCCAGCAGCTATCGAAGTCTTGGTGGACTCAGCCGGGGGACCCAGTTCTTC
cdr3_aa: CASSYRSLGGLSRGTQFF
clone_size: -
cdr3_length: 18
v_call: TRBV7-2
d_call: -
j_call: TRBJ2-1

cdr3_nt: TGCAGTGCGAGTCCCAGACTAGCGGTGGCCTACGAGCAGTACTTC
cdr3_aa: CSASPRLAVAYEQYF
clone_size: -
cdr3_length: 15
v_call: TRBV20-1
d_call: TRBD2
j_call: TRBJ2-7

cdr3_nt: TGTGCCAGCAGCACGGTTCGCTCCTACAATGAGCAGTTCTTC
cdr3_aa: CASSTVRSYNEQFF
clone_size: -
cdr3_length: 14
v_call: TRBV3-1
d_call: -
j_call: TRBJ2-1

cdr3_nt: TGTGCCAGCAACAAAGGAAGGAGATACGGGGCCAACGTCCTGACTTTC
cdr3_aa: CASNKGRRYGANVLTF
clone_size: -
cdr3_length: 16
v_call: TRBV21-1
d_call: -
j_call: TRBJ2-6

cdr3_nt: TGCAGGCCCTGGGGCTCCTACAATGAGCAGTTCTTC
cdr3_aa: CRPWGSYNEQFF
clone_size: -
cdr3_length: 12
v_call: TRBV20-1
d_call: -
j_call: TRBJ2-1

cdr3_nt: TGTGCCAGCAGCTTAATACAGGGGGCATTGGGCACAGATACGCAGTATTTT
cdr3_aa: CASSLIQGALGTDTQYF
clone_size: once
cdr3_length: 17
v_call: TRBV13
d_call: TRBD1
j_call: TRBJ2-3

cdr3_nt: TGCGCCAGCAGCCAAGAATGGCCACCAGGAGAGCAGTTCTTC
cdr3_aa: CASSQEWPPGEQFF
clone_size: -
cdr3_length: 14
v_call: TRBV4-3
d_call: -
j_call: TRBJ2-1

cdr3_nt: TGTGCCAGCAGCCCCTTAATCAGCGGGCCGGGGTATCGCTCCTATAATTCACCCCTCCACTTT
cdr3_aa: CASSPLISGPGYRSYNSPLHF
clone_size: -
cdr3_length: 21
v_call: TRBV11-2
d_call: -
j_call: TRBJ1-6

cdr3_nt: TGTGCCAGCAGCGTAGAGGTAAACAGCTACGAGCAGTACTTC
cdr3_aa: CASSVEVNSYEQYF
clone_size: few
cdr3_length: 14
v_call: TRBV9
d_call: -
j_call: TRBJ2-7

cdr3_nt: TGTGCCAGCAGTGAATGGGGGGGGGGTGTGACAGAGACCCAGTACTTC
cdr3_aa: CASSEWGGGVTETQYF
clone_size: -
cdr3_length: 16
v_call: TRBV25-1
d_call: TRBD2
j_call: TRBJ2-5

cdr3_nt: TGTGCCATCAGTGAGGCCGGGGGGGCTAGCACAGATACGCAGTATTTT
cdr3_aa: CAISEAGGASTDTQYF
clone_size: few
cdr3_length: 16
v_call: TRBV10-3
d_call: TRBD2
j_call: TRBJ2-3

cdr3_nt: TGTGCCAGCAGAGCCCAGAACCGAGAGACCCAGTACTTC
cdr3_aa: CASRAQNRETQYF
clone_size: few
cdr3_length: 13
v_call: TRBV6-5
d_call: -
j_call: TRBJ2-5

cdr3_nt: TGCAGTGCTAGAGTGCGGCACTCCTACAATGAGCAGTTCTTC
cdr3_aa: CSARVRHSYNEQFF
clone_size: few
cdr3_length: 14
v_call: TRBV20-1
d_call: -
j_call: TRBJ2-1

cdr3_nt: TGTGCCAGCAGAACCGCTAGCGTTCTAGTTTCCGATACGCAGTATTTT
cdr3_aa: CASRTASVLVSDTQYF
clone_size: few
cdr3_length: 16
v_call: TRBV12-3/TRBV12-4
d_call: -
j_call: TRBJ2-3

cdr3_nt: TGTGCCAGCAGCCCTCGACAGGGGTCACAGACCCAGTACTTC
cdr3_aa: CASSPRQGSQTQYF
clone_size: few
cdr3_length: 14
v_call: TRBV7-2
d_call: TRBD1
j_call: TRBJ2-5

cdr3_nt: TGTGCCAGCATGCGACAGTATAATTCACCCCTCCACTTT
cdr3_aa: CASMRQYNSPLHF
clone_size: once
cdr3_length: 13
v_call: TRBV2
d_call: -
j_call: TRBJ1-6

cdr3_nt: TGTGCCAGCAGCTTAGGGGCAGGGGTTCACTATGGCTACACCTTC
cdr3_aa: CASSLGAGVHYGYTF
clone_size: -
cdr3_length: 15
v_call: TRBV7-2
d_call: -
j_call: TRBJ1-2